These 3 T cell receptor beta chains originate from one sample sequenced in a study of shared clonotypes between healthy human individuals. TCRdb keeps only in-frame clones here, not all; method: immunoSEQ multiplex PCR. The data contain 2,500,000 or so clones, under 95% of them singletons. Sequencing was performed on naive CD4+ T cells from PBMCs. Subset in this sample: CD45RA+ positively selected. These receptors all stem from a young man in good health. Some clones in this sample may be carry-over from other donors' samples.

With respect to this clone: The same CDR3 arises from other DNA sequences in this sample as well. V is TRBV28 and J is TRBJ1-3; D unresolved. The length of the CDR3 is 12 residues. Germline loops: CDR1 MDHEN, CDR2 SYDVKM. V lost 3 bases to trimming and J lost 4 bases, with 4 bases between them. The CDR3 reads CASSFVGNTIYF. As DNA, the CDR3 is TGTGCCAGCAGTTTTGTCGGAAACACCATATATTTT.

The V gene is TRBV7-2, the J gene TRBJ2-7; 7 bases are shared with TRBD1. This CDR3 contains 14 residues. In germline, CDR1 is SGHTA, CDR2 FQGNSA. The ends lost 0 bases at V and 6 bases at J; junction bases unmatched: 5. DNA of the CDR3: TGTGCCAGCAGCTTAGCGTTAAGGGGGCTCGAGCAGTACTTC. This encodes CASSLALRGLEQYF.

The rearrangement links TRBV18 to TRBJ2-6; no definite D call. V shed 3 bases and J shed 2 bases, with 14 bases lying between them. CDR1 and CDR2 (germline): KGHSH, LQKENI. The CDR3 spans 17 residues. Here the CDR3 DNA reads TGTGCCAGCTCACCTCGGGCCTTGAGGACTGGGGCCAACGTCCTGACTTTC. Encoded protein: CASSPRALRTGANVLTF.